This TCR beta chain was observed in a study of blood T cells in healthy people across ages (dated by TCRdb to the mid-2010s). About the study as a whole: In model experiments, roughly one uniquely barcoded TCR beta cDNA molecule per two T cells was captured by template switching. The donors were split into four age groups: young (average around 15 years), middle-aged (roughly 39), aged (roughly 60) and long-lived (roughly 88). Age-related changes in TCR beta repertoire diversity were measured in the study by deep sequencing normalized with unique cDNA molecular identifiers. The study analyzed two additional independent replicas of 1 million unique cDNA reads from the same blood draw for two donors, one aged 18 to 30 and one aged 80 or older.

Systemically healthy Caucasian individuals from Russia, around 39 in total and aged roughly 6 to 100 years, were included as donors. Each donor gave around 9 milliliters of peripheral blood, collected into EDTA-treated Vacutainer tubes. Ficoll-Paque density-gradient centrifugation was used to isolate PBMCs, with at least 7 million per sample. Trizol reagent was used to extract total RNA from the PBMCs, yielding at least 5.5 micrograms per sample. Naive CD45RAhigh/CD27high T cell percentages were measured by flow cytometry on a PBMC aliquot from every donor. Libraries were prepared through 5' RACE. Sequencing was carried out with an Illumina HiSeq 2500. A second PCR of roughly 6 to 11 cycles was run with a J-beta primer mix and a sample-barcoded 5' primer. Each TCR beta cDNA molecule received a unique molecular identifier from a template-switch 5' adaptor carrying 12 random nucleotides. Each sample yielded at least 3 million CDR3-containing paired-end reads. First-strand cDNA synthesis was performed from all RNA using the Mint cDNA synthesis kit, with priming by a TRBC-specific oligonucleotide. All cDNA was treated with uracil-DNA glycosylase and then went through a first 18-cycle PCR with the universal primers M1SS and BC2_uni_R. Per the authors' processing: For normalization, 1 million high-quality reads, each with a distinct molecular identifier, were randomly selected from each sample. Instead of being binned into consensus sequences, reads with shared molecular identifiers were discarded. MiTCR, with a Q25 quality threshold and the strictest error-elimination algorithm, was used for CDR3 identification, clonotype clustering and error correction. A nonparametric unseen species model using Euler transformation provided a lower-bound estimate of total TCR beta diversity. The raw public reads went through TCRdb reprocessing: fastp at Q25, MiXCR clone calling, in-frame beta chains kept. Rows with one shared CDR3 protein collapse into an entry with the most common genes and DNA. The V and J calls come from TCRdb's annotation, not from the publication. The sample contains 450,000 to 600,000 distinct CDR3 sequences, around a quarter of them found a single time. The leading ten clones occupy about 3.3% of the sample.

The study at large found these results: Bulk unsorted PBMC profiling prevented conclusive comparison of naive and antigen-experienced compartments. Total diversity estimates from one million sequenced T cells were considered lower bounds and underestimates. Observed TCR beta diversity per million T cells fell roughly linearly with age, and a significant reduction was already apparent by age around 44. Because the CMV infection status of the donors was unknown, age-related changes in expanded clonotypes may potentially have been confounded. A strong correlation was found between observed TCR beta diversity and the percentage of naive T cells measured by flow cytometry. Compared with the aged group, the long-lived group had more naive CD4+ T cells, fewer expanded clones and increased TCR diversity, suggesting age selection.

V lost 4 bases and J lost 4 bases, and the count of bases not matched to a germline gene is 6. Including cysteine and phenylalanine, the CDR3 has 15 amino acids. Just CDR3 DNA is preserved here, 45 bases in frame from base 1. Per the germline V gene (reference sequence), LGHDT is the CDR1 and YNNKEL is the CDR2. As to this clonotype: This receptor's antigen is unknown. Qualities for individual bases were not recorded, and no much larger clone is one base off.

These data were also filed under a second study, of T cells of mothers and their children. The second paper further reports: Donors were nine systemically healthy Caucasian individuals: three mothers and their six children. cDNA synthesis used all of the extracted RNA, with roughly 1.5 ug of RNA in each 15 ul reaction. Sample barcodes and 2-4 random nucleotides were added via the M1S primer in the second PCR. Over 8 million TCR beta CDR3 reads came from each mother, compared with around 3 million reads from each child. TCR recombination output is similarly shaped by thymic selection in related and unrelated pairs, with a minor effect exerted by inherited differences. Normalized repertoire overlap was always slightly but never significantly higher in related than unrelated mother-child pairs. With a sensitivity of approximately 100 clones per million clonotypes, no persistent microchimeric T cell clones were detected. In the study, deep NGS was used to compare the TCR beta repertoires of mothers and children, and features distinguishing related mother-child pairs from unrelated individuals were sought. Mothers averaged around 43 +/- 4 years of age and children averaged roughly 10 +/- 4 years. Libraries were sequenced on Illumina HiSeq 2000 with 100+100 nt paired-end reads after adapter ligation with NEBNext reagents. To prevent cross-contamination, the mother and child libraries were prepared a month apart and were sequenced in separate runs. Each donor had between about 450,000 and 2,100,000 distinct TCR beta clonotypes identified. Naive TCR beta clonotypes were estimated from low-frequency clonotypes matched to each donor's FACS-determined naive share, without sorting.

The rearrangement joined TRBV3-1 to TRBJ2-1, with 8 central nucleotides matching TRBD2. This sequence was found in a boy aged 2 to 9 in good health. Sequenced sample: blood. CDR3 region: CASSLTGTRYNEQFF. The nucleotide sequence reads TGTGCCAGCAGCCTAACCGGGACTAGGTACAATGAGCAGTTCTTC.